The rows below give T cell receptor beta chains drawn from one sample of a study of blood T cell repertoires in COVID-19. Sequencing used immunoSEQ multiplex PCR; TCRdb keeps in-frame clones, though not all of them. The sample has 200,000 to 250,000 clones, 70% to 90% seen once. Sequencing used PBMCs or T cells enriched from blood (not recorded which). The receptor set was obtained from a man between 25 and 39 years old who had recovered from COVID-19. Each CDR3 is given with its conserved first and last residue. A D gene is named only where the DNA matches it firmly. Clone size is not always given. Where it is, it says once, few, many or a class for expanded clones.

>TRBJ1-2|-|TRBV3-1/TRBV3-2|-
TGTGCCAGCAGCCTTCTGTCGGGTCAGGGTGGCTATGGCTACACCTTC
CASSLLSGQGGYGYTF
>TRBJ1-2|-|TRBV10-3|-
TGTGCCATCACCGGGACACCGGAATACTATGGCTACACCTTC
CAITGTPEYYGYTF
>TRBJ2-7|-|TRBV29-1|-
TGCAGCGTTGGCCAAACAGGGAACTACGAGCAGTACTTC
CSVGQTGNYEQYF
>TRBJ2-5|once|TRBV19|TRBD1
TGTGCCAGTAGTATGGCCCAGGGGGCAGAGACCCAGTACTTC
CASSMAQGAETQYF
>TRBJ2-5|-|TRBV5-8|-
TGTGCCAGCAGCTTGTTCAGGGTGCAAGAGACCCAGTACTTC
CASSLFRVQETQYF
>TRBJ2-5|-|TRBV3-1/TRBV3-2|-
TGTGCCAGCAGCCAACTTAGCGGACAAAAGACCCAGTACTTC
CASSQLSGQKTQYF
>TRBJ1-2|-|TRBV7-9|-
TGTGCCAGCAGCTTAGACGGACACGTAGACACCTTC
CASSLDGHVDTF
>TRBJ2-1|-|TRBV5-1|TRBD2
TGCGCCAGCAGGGAGACAGGGTCGATAGCGGGAGTGGAGCAGTTCTTC
CASRETGSIAGVEQFF
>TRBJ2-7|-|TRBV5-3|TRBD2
TGTGCCAGAAGCCTCTGGAAGCGGGGTGCCTACGAGCAGTACTTC
CARSLWKRGAYEQYF
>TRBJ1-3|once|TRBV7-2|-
TGTGCCAGCAGACCGAACACAGGCTTCGGAAACACCATATATTTT
CASRPNTGFGNTIYF
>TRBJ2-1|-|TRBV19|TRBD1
TGTGCCAGTAGTATTCGGGGACAGGTCAACAATGAGCAGTTCTTC
CASSIRGQVNNEQFF
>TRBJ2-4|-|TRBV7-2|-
TGTGCCAGCAGCGTAGACGGAGCCAAAAACATTCAGTACTTC
CASSVDGAKNIQYF
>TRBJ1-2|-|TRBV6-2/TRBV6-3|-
TGTGCCAGCAGTTACAGCGTCTATGGCTACACCTTC
CASSYSVYGYTF
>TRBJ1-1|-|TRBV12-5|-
TGTGCTAGTGGTTTGCCCGAAGCGGCTTTCTTT
CASGLPEAAFF
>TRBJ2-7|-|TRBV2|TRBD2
TGTGCCAGCAGTGATCCGGAGACTAGCGGCTCCACGAGTTACTACGAGCAGTACTTC
CASSDPETSGSTSYYEQYF
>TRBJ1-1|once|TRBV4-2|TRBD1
TGTGCCAGCAGCCAAGGAGGACAGGGGTCCACTGAAGCTTTCTTT
CASSQGGQGSTEAFF
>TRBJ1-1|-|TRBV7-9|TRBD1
TGTGCCAGCACCCTCCCGGACCCAGGGGGCACTGAAGCTTTCTTT
CASTLPDPGGTEAFF
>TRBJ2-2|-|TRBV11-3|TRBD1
TGTGCCAGCAGCGCCCGACAGGGGGACGGGGAGCTGTTTTTT
CASSARQGDGELFF
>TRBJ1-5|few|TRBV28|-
TGTGCCAGCAGTTTAAGCAGTCAGGGGCGGCCCCAGCATTTT
CASSLSSQGRPQHF
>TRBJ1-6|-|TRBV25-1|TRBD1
TGTGCCAGCAGAGGGACAGGGGGTCTTTCACCCCTCCACTTT
CASRGTGGLSPLHF
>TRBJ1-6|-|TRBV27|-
TGTGCCAGCAGTTTCTATGGAGAGGGCCCTTATAATTCACCCCTCCACTTT
CASSFYGEGPYNSPLHF
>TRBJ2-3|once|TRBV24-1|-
TGTGCCACCAGTGATTACCAGGCTAGCACAGATACGCAGTATTTT
CATSDYQASTDTQYF
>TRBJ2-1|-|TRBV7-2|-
TGTGCCTCCCAAATAAACGCGGGGAATGAGCAGTTCTTC
CASQINAGNEQFF
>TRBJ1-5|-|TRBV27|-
TGTGCCAGCAGACCCCTACTTATGAGGGCTGATCAGCCCCAGCATTTT
CASRPLLMRADQPQHF
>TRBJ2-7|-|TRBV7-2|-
TGTGCCAGCAGCTTAGACACCGAGCAGTACTTC
CASSLDTEQYF
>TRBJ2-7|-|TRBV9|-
TGTGCCAGCAGCGTTTCCTCCTTACAGGGTTACGAGCAGTACTTC
CASSVSSLQGYEQYF
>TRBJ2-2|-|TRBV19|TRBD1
TGTGGCGCGCGAAGACAGGGGAACACCGGGGAGCTGTTTTTT
CGARRQGNTGELFF
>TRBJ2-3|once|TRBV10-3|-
TGTGCCATCAGTCTCACCGGAGAGTTAAGCTCTAGCACAGATACGCAGTATTTT
CAISLTGELSSSTDTQYF
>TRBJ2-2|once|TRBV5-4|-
TGTGCCAGCAGCTTGGCGGGGAACACCGGGGAGCTGTTTTTT
CASSLAGNTGELFF
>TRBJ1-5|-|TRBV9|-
TGTGCCAGCAGCTCCTTCCCCGTTAATCAGCCCCAGCATTTT
CASSSFPVNQPQHF